This passage covers 9 T cell receptor beta chains from one sample sequenced in a study of T cell responses to AZD1222 COVID-19 vaccine. Assay: immunoSEQ multiplex PCR; the TCRdb copy retains only in-frame clones and omits some. Here the sample spans about 85,000 clones, approximately 88% being singletons. Here the sequenced sample was peripheral blood, taken on day 0 of AZD1222 vaccination. The receptors were sampled from an adult in good health.

V usage is TRBV28 and J usage is TRBJ1-1, with 12 bases lining up with TRBD1. CDR1 is MDHEN, CDR2 SYDVKM, per germline. The V and J ends lost 5 bases and 7 bases, in that order; junction bases with no gene match: 11. The CDR3 has 16 residues. CDR3 in amino acids: CASSLPGQGAFGEAFF. CDR3 in DNA: TGTGCCAGCAGTCTCCCGGGACAGGGGGCTTTTGGTGAAGCTTTCTTT.

The chain links TRBV27 to TRBJ2-7, with TRBD2 as a possible D gene (6 bases). CDR3 length: 13 amino acids. Germline V lookup: CDR1 MNHEY, CDR2 SMNVEV (reference sequence). The ends were cut back, 6 bases at V and 1 base at J, with 10 bases in the middle. The CDR3 DNA follows: TGTGCCAGCAGCTTTAGCGGTTCCTACGAGCAGTACTTC. Translating gives CASSFSGSYEQYF.

J is TRBJ2-7 and V is TRBV5-4; TRBD2 matches 7 bases. After removal of 3 bases from V and 4 bases from J, the junction contained 10 bases not matched to a gene. This CDR3 is built from 15 residues. Per the germline V gene, CDR1 is SGHNT and CDR2 is YYREEE (reference sequence). In DNA, the CDR3 is TGTGCCAGCAGCTATCTTCCGGGACTACAGTACGAGCAGTACTTC. It specifies CASSYLPGLQYEQYF.

The V call is TRBV29-1, the J call TRBJ1-2, with unresolved D. CDR3 size: 13 residues. CDR1 is SQVTM and CDR2 is ANQGSEA in the germline V gene. V gave up 1 base and J gave up 2 bases, with 8 bases separating them. In DNA, the CDR3 is TGCAGCGTTGAAGCGGGTTCGAACTATGGCTACACCTTC. Its translation is CSVEAGSNYGYTF.

The rearrangement links TRBV6-2 or TRBV6-3 to TRBJ1-3; D ambiguous. The CDR3 contains 13 residues. From germline, CDR1 is MNHEY and CDR2 SVGEGT. The V end lost 6 bases, the J end lost 0 bases, and 6 bases lay between the germline ends. The CDR3: CASSGYSGNTIYF. CDR3 bases: TGTGCCAGCAGCGGCTACTCTGGAAACACCATATATTTT.

CDR3: CASSRLGTENTGELFF. CDR3 nucleotide sequence: TGTGCCAGCAGCCGCCTCGGGACAGAGAACACCGGGGAGCTGTTTTTT. This rearrangement joins TRBV3-1 (or the pseudogene TRBV3-2) to TRBJ2-2; 7 bases line up with TRBD1. This CDR3 has 16 amino acids. Germline lookup yields CDR1 LGHDT and CDR2 YNNKEL (reference sequence). The trim removed 4 bases at V and 1 base at J, leaving 6 bases unmatched.

The CDR3 DNA reads TGTGCCACGATGAACGGGTGGGCAGATACGCAGTATTTT. Translating gives CATMNGWADTQYF. The V call is TRBV15, the J call TRBJ2-3; no reliable D call. Germline V gene sequence: CDR1 LNHNV, CDR2 YYDKDF (reference sequence). V was shortened by 9 bases and J by 4 bases, with 14 bases between the two germline ends. The CDR3 totals 13 residues.

The chain is built from TRBV5-1 and TRBJ2-5, with no clear D. Germline values: CDR1 SGHRS, CDR2 YFSETQ. The CDR3 totals 11 residues. Trimming removed 3 bases from V and 5 bases from J, with 5 bases in between. The CDR3 loop is CASSWRETQYF. The CDR3 DNA reads as TGCGCCAGCAGCTGGCGGGAGACCCAGTACTTC. Full variable domain (missing parts from reference TRBV5-1 and TRBJ2-5): KAGVTQTPRYLIKTRGQQVTLSCSPISGHRSVSWYQQTPGQGLQFLFEYFSETQRNKGNFPGRFSGRQFSNSRSEMNVSTLELGDSALYLCASSWRETQYFGPGTRLLVL.

This clone was picked up one time. The chain has TRBV27 and TRBJ2-7, with 11 bases aligning to TRBD2. Germline assignment: CDR1 MNHEY and CDR2 SMNVEV (reference sequence). V was pared by 3 bases and J by 5 bases, with 9 bases of the junction left unmatched. This CDR3 has 16 residues. DNA of the CDR3: TGTGCCAGCAGTTTCGTCGGACTAGCGGGTTGGAACGAGCAGTACTTC. Its protein is CASSFVGLAGWNEQYF.